Presented here are 32 T cell receptor beta chains from one specimen sequenced in a study of breast tumors, draining lymph nodes, adjacent tissues. TCRdb called the multiplex PCR reads again in MiXCR, with one record for every CDR3 protein. The sample records around 19,000 distinct CDR3 sequences, around 33% being singletons. Specimen: breast tumor tissue. These receptors were collected from a female donor with breast cancer. Some clones in this sample may be carry-over from other donors' samples.

This clonotype was detected many times. The rearrangement joins TRBV20-1 to TRBJ2-1; 13 positions match TRBD2. V was pared by 3 bases and J by 7 bases, with 6 bases of the junction left unmatched. The CDR3 covers 15 residues. The V gene's germline CDR1 is DFQATT and CDR2 SNEGSKA (reference sequence). CDR3 amino acids: CSASEGLAGVNEQFF. The CDR3 nucleotides are TGCAGTGCTAGTGAAGGACTAGCGGGAGTAAATGAGCAGTTCTTC.

A note on this clonotype: A much larger clone is a single base away; this may be a read error. The chain recombines TRBV12-3 or TRBV12-4 with TRBJ2-7, with TRBD1 matching 10 bases. CDR3 size: 13 residues. The CDR3 sequence: CASGPGQGYEQCF. The CDR3 DNA is TGTGCCAGCGGTCCGGGACAGGGGTACGAGCAGTGCTTC.

V usage is TRBV25-1 and J usage is TRBJ1-1, with D possibly TRBD1 on 5 matching bases. CDR1 and CDR2 from the germline V gene are MGHDK and SYGVNS. The V and J ends lost 0 bases and 6 bases respectively, with 20 bases between them. This CDR3 has 17 residues. The CDR3 protein is CASSEYIVKGIASEAFF. The DNA for the CDR3 is TGTGCCAGCAGTGAATATATCGTCAAGGGGATAGCGTCTGAAGCTTTCTTT.

The sample holds many counts of this clonotype. The chain carries TRBV15 and TRBJ2-7; the D is unclear. Per germline, CDR1 LNHNV and CDR2 YYDKDF (reference sequence). This CDR3 is built from 13 residues. The germline V and J ends were trimmed by 0 bases and 6 bases, with 9 bases remaining between them. DNA for the CDR3: TGTGCCACCAGCAGAGATTTGGGTACCGAGCAGTACTTC. This gives the protein CATSRDLGTEQYF.

This clonotype occurred many times. The rearrangement joins TRBV7-6 to TRBJ2-3, with 10 nucleotides matching TRBD2. Per the germline V gene, CDR1 is SGHVS and CDR2 is FNYEAQ. The CDR3 covers 15 residues. Trimming at V came to 7 bases and at J to 2 bases, leaving 6 bases not matched to a gene. CDR3 in amino acids: CASTRTSGLTDTQYF. In DNA, the CDR3 is TGTGCCAGCACCCGGACTAGCGGACTCACAGATACGCAGTATTTT.

Comments on this clonotype: The junction shows a germline mismatch at one end, possibly a read error. The CDR3 DNA sequence: TGCAGTGCTAGACCATCACAGGGGGCGGTCTACGAGCGGTACTTC. This translates into CSARPSQGAVYERYF. V is TRBV20-1 and J is TRBJ2-7, with 9 bases that match TRBD1. The CDR3 covers 15 residues. The germline gives CDR1 DFQATT, CDR2 SNEGSKA (reference sequence).

At least ten counts were recorded for this clonotype. The chain combines TRBV20-1 with TRBJ1-5; a possible D gene is TRBD1 (6 bases). V was shortened by 4 bases and J by 4 bases, with 14 bases between the two germline ends. The CDR3 spans 14 residues. The germline gives CDR1 DFQATT, CDR2 SNEGSKA (reference sequence). The CDR3 here is CSAIRGGGNQPQHF. CDR3 DNA: TGCAGTGCTATCCGAGGGGGAGGTAATCAGCCCCAGCATTTT.

This clonotype was picked up many times. A much larger clone differs from this one at a single base, so this may be a read error. The chain links TRBV20-1 to TRBJ2-3; no definite D call. CDR1 is DFQATT, CDR2 SNEGSKA, per germline (reference sequence). This CDR3 has 15 amino acids. Trimming took 7 bases from V and 2 from J, leaving 19 bases between them. This CDR3 is CSVLPGFPPTDTQYF. The CDR3 DNA sequence: TGCAGTGTCCTTCCGGGCTTTCCTCCCACAGATACGCAGTATTTT.

This clonotype was counted ten times or more. The rearrangement joins TRBV12-3 or TRBV12-4 to TRBJ2-4; the D is unclear. The CDR3 contains 15 residues. V lost 3 bases and J lost 0, with 9 bases in between. The CDR3 sequence is CASSFSSAAKNIQYF. The CDR3 DNA follows: TGTGCCAGCAGTTTTAGCTCCGCAGCCAAAAACATTCAGTACTTC.

The CDR3 DNA reads TGTGCCAGCAGCCAAGGAGACAGGGGATTTTACGAGCAGTACTTC. Protein product: CASSQGDRGFYEQYF. The chain is built from TRBV4-2 and TRBJ2-7; 8 bases line up with TRBD1. The ends lost 1 base at V and 4 bases at J; junction bases unmatched: 6. Germline CDR1 is LGHNA and CDR2 is YNFKEQ. The CDR3 has 15 amino acids.

This clonotype came up many times. This chain links TRBV19 with TRBJ1-6, with D possibly matching TRBD1 (5 bases). The germline V gene has CDR1 LNHDA and CDR2 SQIVND (reference sequence). This CDR3 is 13 amino acids long. Trimming pared 3 bases from V and 9 bases from J, leaving 9 bases between. This CDR3 is CASSIGQTSPLHF. CDR3 sequence (DNA): TGTGCCAGTAGTATCGGACAAACTTCACCCCTCCACTTT.

The sample holds many counts of this clonotype. The chain has TRBV7-8 and TRBJ1-2, with D possibly being TRBD1 (5 bases). CDR3 length: 17 amino acids. Trimming stripped 3 bases from V and 2 bases from J, with 19 bases between. CDR1 is SGHVS and CDR2 is FQNEAQ in the germline V gene. The CDR3, as DNA: TGTGCCAGCAGCTTGATGATCCGGGGGGATTCCAACTATGGCTACACCTTC. Its protein is CASSLMIRGDSNYGYTF. The variable domain in full, with the rest retrieved from reference TRBV7-8 and TRBJ1-2, is GAGVSQSPRYKVAKRGQDVALRCDPISGHVSLFWYQQALGQGPEFLTYFQNEAQLDKSGLPSDRFFAERPEGSVSTLKIQRTQQEDSAVYLCASSLMIRGDSNYGYTFGSGTRLTVV.

This clonotype occurred many times. V usage is TRBV9 and J usage is TRBJ2-2; D perhaps matches TRBD1 (7 bases). V gave up 7 bases and J gave up 5 bases, with 21 bases separating them. This CDR3 spans 16 amino acids. The germline V gene has CDR1 SGDLS and CDR2 YYNGEE. The CDR3 sequence: CASAPGVTRGTGELFF. The CDR3 DNA is TGTGCCAGCGCGCCGGGGGTGACCAGGGGGACCGGGGAGCTGTTTTTT.

This clonotype appeared many times. This chain uses TRBV20-1 with TRBJ1-2; D gene uncertain. The germline V gene has CDR1 DFQATT and CDR2 SNEGSKA (reference sequence). CDR3 size: 12 residues. Trimming cost V 3 bases and J 5 bases, with 10 bases left between them. CDR3 protein: CSARDGPYGYTF. In nucleotides, the CDR3 is TGCAGTGCTAGGGACGGCCCGTATGGCTACACCTTC.

The sample holds many counts of this clonotype. The chain couples TRBV20-1 to TRBJ2-6; D not resolved. V was clipped by 7 bases and J by 1 base, with 8 bases between them. The germline V gene encodes CDR1 DFQATT and CDR2 SNEGSKA (reference sequence). CDR3 length: 13 amino acids. The CDR3 protein is CSGRESGANVLTF. CDR3 in DNA: TGCAGTGGAAGGGAATCTGGGGCCAACGTCCTGACTTTC.

This clonotype was seen ten or more times. For the CDR3, the DNA is TGCAGTGCTAGCTCCCCTACTCACACAGATACGCAGTATTTT. Amino acid sequence: CSASSPTHTDTQYF. The J gene is TRBJ2-3, the V gene TRBV20-1; D is ambiguous. V was shortened by 3 bases and J by 2 bases, with 12 bases between the two germline ends. The CDR3 has 14 residues. The germline V gene encodes CDR1 DFQATT and CDR2 SNEGSKA (reference sequence).

Many counts were recorded for this clonotype. V and J are TRBV18 and TRBJ2-1; D is possibly TRBD2 (10 bases). Per the germline V gene, CDR1 is KGHSH and CDR2 is LQKENI. CDR3 length: 16 amino acids. V gave up 3 bases and J gave up 7 bases, with 19 bases separating them. CDR3 residues: CASSPSLAGTGNEQFF. Here the CDR3 DNA reads TGTGCCAGCTCACCTTCACTAGCGGGGACAGGGAATGAGCAGTTCTTC.

The chain carries TRBV7-9 and TRBJ1-4; D perhaps matches TRBD1 (6 bases). This CDR3 has 13 residues. Germline values: CDR1 SEHNR, CDR2 FQNEAQ (reference sequence). V was trimmed by 5 bases and J by 5 bases, leaving 9 bases between them. The CDR3 protein is CASSRQENEKLFF. For the CDR3, the DNA is TGTGCCAGCAGCCGACAGGAAAATGAAAAACTGTTTTTT.

This clonotype has a count of ten or more. The chain has TRBV6-2 or TRBV6-3 and TRBJ2-7, with TRBD2 matching over 12 bases. V shed 2 bases and J 6 bases; nucleotides not matched to a gene: 11. The CDR3 covers 17 residues. Germline V CDR1 and CDR2: MNHEY, SVGEGT. The CDR3: CASSYLSVTSGRGEQYF. The CDR3 nucleotides read TGTGCCAGCAGTTACCTTTCCGTGACTAGCGGGAGAGGCGAGCAGTACTTC.

The chain has TRBV19 and TRBJ1-1; possible D gene TRBD1, 6 bases. V dropped 9 bases and J dropped 6 bases, with 20 bases sitting between them. Germline V gene lookup returns CDR1 LNHDA and CDR2 SQIVND (reference sequence). This CDR3 contains 14 residues. This chain's CDR3 is CASREQGPRAEAFF. The CDR3 nucleotides read TGTGCCAGCCGGGAACAGGGCCCCCGCGCTGAAGCTTTCTTT.

This clonotype showed up many times. The CDR3 bases are TGTGCCAGCAGTCTAGCGGGAGGAGGTCTACCCTACGAGCAGTACTTC. Residues: CASSLAGGGLPYEQYF. This rearrangement joins TRBV27 to TRBJ2-7; 11 bases are a match to TRBD2. Per germline, CDR1 MNHEY and CDR2 SMNVEV (reference sequence). V dropped 5 bases and J dropped 2; count of bases not matched to a gene: 8. The CDR3 is 16 residues long.

On this clonotype itself: A read error may be the cause here, since a much bigger clone is one base away. V is TRBV12-3 or TRBV12-4 and J is TRBJ2-1; the match to TRBD1 covers 7 bases. The CDR3 is made up of 17 amino acids. The V and J ends lost 5 bases and 9 bases, in that order; junction bases with no gene match: 19. The CDR3 loop is CASSDLSTGVFLSEQFF. The CDR3 DNA is TGTGCCAGCAGTGACCTAAGTACAGGGGTTTTCCTCAGTGAGCAGTTCTTC.

This clonotype was counted at least ten times. The rearrangement links TRBV30 to TRBJ2-1, with D possibly being TRBD1 (5 bases). The CDR3 contains 13 residues. V was shortened by 5 bases and J by 3 bases, with 11 bases between the two germline ends. Germline V lookup: CDR1 GTSNPN, CDR2 SVGIG (reference sequence). CDR3 amino acids: CAWLQENYNEQFF. DNA of the CDR3: TGTGCCTGGTTACAGGAGAACTACAATGAGCAGTTCTTC.

This clonotype has more than one count but fewer than ten. V gene TRBV10-2 combines with J gene TRBJ2-4; 8 bases are shared with TRBD1. CDR1 and CDR2 from the germline V gene are WSHSY and SAAADI. The V gene end was trimmed by 5 bases and the J gene end by 1 base; junction bases not matched to a gene: 7. This CDR3 is built from 16 residues. CDR3 in DNA: TGCGCCAGCAGTCCTTGGACAGGGCCTGCCAAAAACATTCAGTACTTC. It yields the protein CASSPWTGPAKNIQYF.

This clonotype appeared many times. The gene calls are TRBV13 and TRBJ2-2, with 16 bases identical to TRBD2. V lost 3 bases to trimming and J lost 2 bases; unmatched junction nucleotides: 12. CDR1 is PRHDT, CDR2 FYEKMQ, per germline (reference sequence). This CDR3 spans 21 amino acids. The CDR3 DNA reads as TGTGCCAGCAGCTTCGGAGCCGGGACTAGCGGGAGGGCCCTCAACACCGGGGAGCTGTTTTTT. This sequence encodes CASSFGAGTSGRALNTGELFF.

Turning to this clonotype: A much more abundant neighbour one base away suggests this may be a read error. V is TRBV3-1 and J is TRBJ1-2; D is unresolved. The CDR3 covers 14 residues. Germline V gene lookup returns CDR1 LGHDT and CDR2 YNNKEL (reference sequence). Trimming took off 0 bases at V and 4 bases at J, with 9 bases between the two ends. The CDR3 coding sequence is TGTGCCAGCAGCCAAGACCGTAACGCCTATGGCTACACCTTC. Translated, it gives CASSQDRNAYGYTF. The variable domain in full, with the rest retrieved from reference TRBV3-1 and TRBJ1-2, is DTAVSQTPKYLVTQMGNDKSIKCEQNLGHDTMYWYKQDSKKFLKIMFSYNNKELIINETVPNRFSPKSPDKAHLNLHINSLELGDSAVYFCASSQDRNAYGYTFGSGTRLTVV.

The sample holds many counts of this clonotype. The chain couples TRBV24-1 to TRBJ2-3; TRBD2 matches at 8 bases. The V gene's germline CDR1 is KGHDR and CDR2 SFDVKD. The CDR3 spans 19 residues. V lost 7 bases, J lost 4 bases, and 21 bases stayed unmatched. The CDR3 coding sequence is TGTGCCACCAGCAAGGGACCATGGTTTTCGGGAGGGCCAGCAGATACGCAGTATTTT. Translating it yields CATSKGPWFSGGPADTQYF.

The sample holds many counts of this clonotype. V and J are TRBV7-3 and TRBJ2-1, with a tentative D call TRBD1 (6 bases). Germline loops: CDR1 SGHTA, CDR2 FQGTGA. This CDR3 region has 13 residues. With 4 bases removed from V and 6 bases from J, the gap between germline ends came to 10 bases. The CDR3, as DNA: TGTGCCAGCAGCTCTGGACAGTCCAATGAGCAGTTCTTC. This gives the protein CASSSGQSNEQFF. Complete variable domain (other parts from reference TRBV7-3 and TRBJ2-1): GAGVSQTPSNKVTEKGKYVELRCDPISGHTALYWYRQSLGQGPEFLIYFQGTGAADDSGLPNDRFFAVRPEGSVSTLKIQRTERGDSAVYLCASSSGQSNEQFFGPGTRLTVL.

V is TRBV14 and J is TRBJ2-7, with no clear D. The germline V gene encodes CDR1 SGHDN and CDR2 FVKESK. CDR3 size: 13 residues. Between the trimmed V and J ends, which lost 4 bases and 7 bases, there was a span of 14 bases. The CDR3 bases are TGTGCCAGCAGCCCCCCGATGGTGCGGGAGCAGTACTTC. Protein product: CASSPPMVREQYF.

This clonotype was detected ten times or more. This sequence joins TRBV15 and TRBJ2-7, with a tentative D call TRBD1 (6 bases). Germline V gives CDR1 LNHNV, CDR2 YYDKDF (reference sequence). Trimming left V 1 base short and J 3 bases short, with 7 bases between. The CDR3 loop spans 13 amino acids. The CDR3 DNA reads as TGTGCCACCAGCAGAGGGACAGTCTACGAGCAGTACTTC. It codes for CATSRGTVYEQYF. Looking up the rest from reference TRBV15 and TRBJ2-7 gives the full variable domain: DAMVIQNPRYQVTQFGKPVTLSCSQTLNHNVMYWYQQKSSQAPKLLFHYYDKDFNNEADTPDNFQSRRPNTSFCFLDIRSPGLGDTAMYLCATSRGTVYEQYFGPGTRLTVT.

By its share, this clonotype is large. This chain joins TRBV6-6 and TRBJ1-6; TRBD1 agrees at 8 bases. CDR3 size: 17 residues. V was pared by 2 bases and J by 7 bases, with 10 bases of the junction left unmatched. In germline, CDR1 is MNHNY, CDR2 SVGAGI (reference sequence). DNA for the CDR3: TGTGCCAGCAGTTACGCATTCACGACAGGGGCCAATTCACCCCTCCACTTT. Its protein is CASSYAFTTGANSPLHF.

This clonotype counts as medium-sized (0.01 to 0.1%). The J gene is TRBJ1-6, the V gene TRBV7-3, with TRBD1 as a possible D gene (5 bases). Trimming removed 5 bases from V and 8 bases from J, with 13 bases in between. This CDR3 is built from 14 residues. In germline, CDR1 is SGHTA, CDR2 FQGTGA. The CDR3 here is CASSPGPGDSPLHF. The CDR3 DNA sequence: TGTGCCAGCAGCCCCGGGCCGGGGGATTCACCCCTCCACTTT. The variable domain in full, completed from reference TRBV7-3 and TRBJ1-6, reads GAGVSQTPSNKVTEKGKYVELRCDPISGHTALYWYRQSLGQGPEFLIYFQGTGAADDSGLPNDRFFAVRPEGSVSTLKIQRTERGDSAVYLCASSPGPGDSPLHFGNGTRLTVT.